These 28 T cell receptor beta chains were sequenced from one sample in a study of blood T cells in healthy people across ages. The use of a sample-barcoded 5' primer and a J-beta primer mix characterized a second PCR of roughly 6 to 12 cycles. TCRdb fed the 5' RACE reads into MiXCR, producing one record per CDR3 protein. The sample records over 1.5 million distinct CDR3 sequences, about 50% being singletons. Material for sequencing was blood. The source is a woman aged 40-49 years in good health.

Only a few counts were recorded for this clonotype. This chain uses TRBV12-3 or TRBV12-4 with TRBJ1-5; D remains unclear. The CDR3 loop spans 11 amino acids. With 5 bases removed from V and 6 bases from J, the gap between germline ends came to 5 bases. The DNA of the CDR3 is TGTGCCAGCAGTAGTAGTCAGCCCCAGCATTTT. Amino acid sequence: CASSSSQPQHF.

This clonotype has just a few counts. The chain joins TRBV29-1 to TRBJ2-3; D is undetermined. The V gene's germline CDR1 is SQVTM and CDR2 ANQGSEA. The CDR3 is 13 amino acids. Trimming pared 3 bases from V and 2 bases from J, leaving 9 bases between. This CDR3 reads CSVDWVSTDTQYF. The CDR3, as DNA: TGCAGCGTTGATTGGGTTTCCACAGATACGCAGTATTTT.

The chain has TRBV20-1 and TRBJ2-1; D is possibly TRBD2 (5 bases). The V end lost 6 bases, the J end lost 1 base, and 22 bases lay between the germline ends. Germline lookup yields CDR1 DFQATT and CDR2 SNEGSKA (reference sequence). This CDR3 spans 17 amino acids. The CDR3 region is CSARSITSALSYNEQFF. CDR3 coding DNA: TGCAGTGCGCGCTCCATCACTAGTGCTTTATCCTACAATGAGCAGTTCTTC.

J is TRBJ1-5 and V is TRBV20-1; D uncertain. The CDR3 totals 12 residues. The germline V gene encodes CDR1 DFQATT and CDR2 SNEGSKA (reference sequence). The V end lost 5 bases, the J end lost 9 bases, and 14 bases lay between the germline ends. DNA for the CDR3: TGCAGTGCTTGGAGTGGAGGTCGGCCCCAGCATTTT. Its protein is CSAWSGGRPQHF.

The chain couples TRBV11-2 to TRBJ2-1; possible D gene TRBD2, 6 bases. Trimming cost V 11 bases and J 4 bases, with 15 bases left between them. CDR3 length: 13 amino acids. Germline CDR1 is SGHAT and CDR2 is FQNNGV. CDR3 sequence: CAGRGNLYNEQFF. In DNA, the CDR3 is TGTGCCGGTCGGGGGAACCTTTACAATGAGCAGTTCTTC.

This rearrangement joins TRBV6-2 or TRBV6-3 to TRBJ2-5, with TRBD2 matching over 10 bases. This CDR3 spans 14 amino acids. CDR1 is MNHEY and CDR2 is SVGEGT in the germline V gene. V trimming: 10 bases; J trimming: 4 bases; junction bases outside the gene matches: 9. The CDR3 DNA sequence: TGTGCCATCCAAGAGCGGGGGGGCACAGAGACCCAGTACTTC. This codes for CAIQERGGTETQYF.

This chain links TRBV15 with TRBJ2-7; D tentatively reads TRBD1 or TRBD2 (5 bases each). V was cut by 1 base and J by 2 bases, with 12 bases left in between. CDR1 is LNHNV, CDR2 YYDKDF, per germline (reference sequence). The CDR3 consists of 15 residues. CDR3 nucleotide sequence: TGTGCCACCAGCAGAGGGGGGACCCTTACCTACGAGCAGTACTTC. It is translated as CATSRGGTLTYEQYF. Full variable domain (remainder filled in from reference TRBV15 and TRBJ2-7): DAMVIQNPRYQVTQFGKPVTLSCSQTLNHNVMYWYQQKSSQAPKLLFHYYDKDFNNEADTPDNFQSRRPNTSFCFLDIRSPGLGDTAMYLCATSRGGTLTYEQYFGPGTRLTVT.

V is TRBV2 and J is TRBJ2-5; the D gene is possibly TRBD2 (5 bases). The CDR3 consists of 18 residues. The germline CDR1 and CDR2 sequences are SNHLY and FYNNEI. Trimming left V 6 bases short and J 5 bases short, with 28 bases between. DNA for the CDR3: TGTGCCAGCAGCCCTAACAAATTGGGAGAGTCCCCGGGGGAGACCCAGTACTTC. Its translation: CASSPNKLGESPGETQYF. Full variable domain (rest looked up from reference TRBV2 and TRBJ2-5): EPEVTQTPSHQVTQMGQEVILRCVPISNHLYFYWYRQILGQKVEFLVSFYNNEISEKSEIFDDQFSVERPDGSNFTLKIRSTKLEDSAMYFCASSPNKLGESPGETQYFGPGTRLLVL.

This clonotype was detected only once. This rearrangement joins TRBV6-1 to TRBJ1-1; D perhaps matches TRBD1 (5 bases). Per the germline V gene, CDR1 is MNHNS and CDR2 is SASEGT. The V gene lost 6 bases and the J gene lost 0 bases, with 20 bases spanning the gap. The CDR3 extends over 17 amino acids. The CDR3 loop is CASSRDGRGYVNTEAFF. The DNA for the CDR3 is TGTGCCAGCAGCCGTGACGGAAGGGGATACGTGAACACTGAAGCTTTCTTT.

This sequence joins TRBV7-9 and TRBJ1-4, with D perhaps matching TRBD1 (6 bases). V was clipped by 10 bases and J by 7 bases, with 16 bases between them. Germline V gene sequence: CDR1 SEHNR, CDR2 FQNEAQ (reference sequence). The CDR3 sequence is 13 residues long. CDR3 amino acids: CATRAGASEKLFF. The CDR3 DNA sequence: TGTGCCACCAGGGCGGGGGCGAGTGAAAAACTGTTTTTT.

This clonotype was picked up a small number of times. The gene calls are TRBV20-1 and TRBJ2-7; 10 bases line up with TRBD2. The CDR3 loop spans 17 amino acids. Per the germline V gene, CDR1 is DFQATT and CDR2 is SNEGSKA (reference sequence). With V trimmed by 1 base and J by 4 bases, 13 bases remained unmatched. CDR3 bases: TGCAGTGCTAGAGTAGCCCTCCTAGCGGGGGCTGAGTACGAGCAGTACTTC. As protein: CSARVALLAGAEYEQYF.

This clonotype was counted only a few times. The gene calls are TRBV6-1 and TRBJ2-5; TRBD2 matches at 8 bases. This CDR3 comprises 15 residues. The V gene end was trimmed by 5 bases and the J gene end by 3 bases; junction bases not matched to a gene: 8. Per germline, CDR1 MNHNS and CDR2 SASEGT. CDR3 sequence reads: CASSPGLGTEETQYF. In DNA, the CDR3 is TGTGCCAGCAGTCCGGGACTAGGCACGGAAGAGACCCAGTACTTC.

This clonotype was observed a few times. This rearrangement joins TRBV20-1 to TRBJ2-1; D ambiguous. Germline V CDR1 and CDR2: DFQATT, SNEGSKA (reference sequence). V lost 5 bases, J lost 7 bases, and 6 bases lay in between. The CDR3 spans 10 residues. The CDR3 spells CSAVGNEQFF. The CDR3 DNA sequence: TGCAGTGCTGTGGGAAATGAGCAGTTCTTC.

This clonotype was counted ten times or more. This chain links TRBV3-1 with TRBJ2-1; 7 bases align to TRBD2. Losses at the gene ends were 4 bases for V and 0 bases for J; bases not matched to a gene: 6. Germline V gene sequence: CDR1 LGHDT, CDR2 YNNKEL (reference sequence). This CDR3 has 16 amino acids. The CDR3 here is CASSPRRGSSYNEQFF. The CDR3 bases are TGTGCCAGCAGCCCGCGGCGGGGGAGCTCCTACAATGAGCAGTTCTTC.

This clonotype was picked up a small number of times. The chain recombines TRBV25-1 with TRBJ2-4; D perhaps matches TRBD1 (6 bases). The CDR3 extends over 13 amino acids. From germline, CDR1 is MGHDK and CDR2 SYGVNS. Trimming left V 9 bases short and J 4 bases short, with 13 bases between. CDR3 residues: CARGGFRKNIQYF. DNA for the CDR3: TGTGCCAGAGGGGGATTTAGGAAAAACATTCAGTACTTC.

The CDR3 protein is CASSSRGLTAKNIQYF. CDR3 sequence (DNA): TGTGCCAGCAGCAGCAGGGGGTTGACGGCCAAAAACATTCAGTACTTC. The V call is TRBV5-6, the J call TRBJ2-4; 7 nucleotides agree with TRBD1. Germline values: CDR1 SGHDT, CDR2 YYEEEE. V shed 4 bases, J shed 1 base, and the junction held 8 bases outside the gene matches. The CDR3 spans 16 residues.

Comment on this clonotype: One junction end does not reproduce the germline sequence, and a read error may be involved. The chain joins TRBV5-1 to TRBJ1-2; maybe TRBD1 (6 bases). The CDR3 contains 13 residues. CDR1 SGHRS and CDR2 YFSETQ come from the germline V gene. The CDR3 nucleotides read TGTGCCAGCAGCTTAGTGGGGGCCTATGGCTACACCTTC. It yields the protein CASSLVGAYGYTF.

The V and J genes are TRBV7-9 and TRBJ1-2, with a possible D match to TRBD1 (5 bases). Trimming took 2 bases from V and 5 from J, leaving 12 bases between them. Germline loops: CDR1 SEHNR, CDR2 FQNEAQ (reference sequence). The CDR3 length is 14 residues. Here the CDR3 DNA reads TGTGCCAGCAGCTTACAGGCAGGGACTTATGGCTACACCTTC. Amino acids: CASSLQAGTYGYTF.

The chain carries TRBV27 and TRBJ2-7; D possibly uses TRBD1 or TRBD2 (5 bases each). Germline V gene lookup returns CDR1 MNHEY and CDR2 SMNVEV (reference sequence). The CDR3 runs 16 residues. V was cut by 7 bases and J by 2 bases, with 21 bases left in between. The CDR3 bases are TGTGCCAGCAATTCTTCCCCGGGACGGGTAACCTACGAGCAGTACTTC. It encodes CASNSSPGRVTYEQYF.

This clonotype has just a few counts. The chain couples TRBV12-3 or TRBV12-4 to TRBJ2-3; 7 bases line up with TRBD2. J lost 2 bases, V lost 6 bases, and 5 bases had no gene match. This CDR3 is built from 14 residues. The CDR3: CASRTGTNTDTQYF. In nucleotides, the CDR3 is TGTGCCAGCAGGACCGGGACTAACACAGATACGCAGTATTTT.

In its sample, this clonotype was seen a few times. This rearrangement joins TRBV10-3 to TRBJ1-2; D is perhaps TRBD1 (5 bases). Germline V gives CDR1 ENHRY, CDR2 SYGVKD. The CDR3 spans 13 residues. V was cut by 3 bases and J by 4 bases, with 9 bases left in between. The CDR3 coding sequence is TGTGCCATCAGTGAACAGGAGGCCTATGGCTACACCTTC. As protein: CAISEQEAYGYTF.

The chain uses TRBV28 and TRBJ1-2; D is uncertain. V was pared by 4 bases and J by 6 bases, with 6 bases between. CDR3 length equals 11 residues. Per germline, CDR1 MDHEN and CDR2 SYDVKM. The CDR3 reads CASSWKHGYTF. CDR3 nucleotide sequence: TGTGCCAGCAGTTGGAAACATGGCTACACCTTC.

This rearrangement joins TRBV20-1 to TRBJ2-3; D might be TRBD2 (5 bases). CDR1 and CDR2 from the germline V gene are DFQATT and SNEGSKA (reference sequence). With 6 bases removed from V and 4 bases from J, the gap between germline ends came to 14 bases. This CDR3 is built from 13 residues. The CDR3 region is CSAKRASSDTQYF. The CDR3 DNA is TGCAGTGCCAAGAGGGCTTCCTCAGATACGCAGTATTTT.

In this sample, this clonotype turned up a few times. V is TRBV25-1 and J is TRBJ1-2; D remains unclear. The CDR3 runs to 14 residues. CDR1 is MGHDK and CDR2 is SYGVNS in the germline V gene. V lost 4 bases and J 6 bases, leaving 15 bases between the germline ends. The CDR3 DNA is TGTGCCAGCAGTGGCGGGGAAAGAAGGCATGGCTACACCTTC. Encoded protein: CASSGGERRHGYTF.

V gene TRBV5-1 combines with J gene TRBJ1-2, with 8 bases matching TRBD1. Per germline, CDR1 SGHRS and CDR2 YFSETQ. This CDR3 is 15 amino acids long. V was clipped by 4 bases and J by 6 bases; unmatched bases: 11. CDR3 coding DNA: TGCGCCAGCAGCCCGGATGGACAGGGTGTTGATGGCTACACCTTC. Protein product: CASSPDGQGVDGYTF.

The chain employs TRBV25-1 and TRBJ1-4; D ambiguous. Looked up from germline, CDR1 is MGHDK and CDR2 is SYGVNS. V lost 4 bases to trimming and J lost 2 bases, with 8 bases between them. The CDR3 totals 14 residues. CDR3 region: CASSADTTNEKLFF. The DNA for the CDR3 is TGTGCCAGCAGTGCAGACACCACTAATGAAAAACTGTTTTTT.

V usage is TRBV20-1 and J usage is TRBJ1-2; 11 bases map to TRBD1. V gave up 4 bases and J gave up 7 bases; unmatched junction bases: 8. There are 14 residues in the CDR3. CDR1 is DFQATT, CDR2 SNEGSKA, per germline (reference sequence). CDR3 in DNA: TGCAGTGCTATGAGGGGACAGGGGGTAGGTGGCTACACCTTC. This gives the protein CSAMRGQGVGGYTF.

A few counts support this clonotype. The chain employs TRBV28 and TRBJ1-2, with 10 bases aligning to TRBD1. The CDR3 consists of 15 residues. The germline V gene has CDR1 MDHEN and CDR2 SYDVKM. V lost 5 bases to trimming and J lost 5 bases; unmatched junction nucleotides: 8. DNA for the CDR3: TGTGCCAGCAGTCCCGGGACAGGGGTCGGGTATGGCTACACCTTC. Translated, it gives CASSPGTGVGYGYTF.